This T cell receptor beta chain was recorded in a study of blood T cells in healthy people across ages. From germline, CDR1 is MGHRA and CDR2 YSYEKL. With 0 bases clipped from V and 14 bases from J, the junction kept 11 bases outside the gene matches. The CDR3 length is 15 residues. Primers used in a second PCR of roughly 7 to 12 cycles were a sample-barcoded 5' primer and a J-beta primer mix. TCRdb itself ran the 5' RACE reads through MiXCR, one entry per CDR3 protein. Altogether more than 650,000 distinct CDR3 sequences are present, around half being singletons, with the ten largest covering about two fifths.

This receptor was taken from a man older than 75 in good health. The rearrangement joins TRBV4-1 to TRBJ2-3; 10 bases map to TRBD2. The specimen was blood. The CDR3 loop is CASSQETSGHRDAYF. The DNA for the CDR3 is TGCGCCAGCAGCCAAGAGACTAGCGGGCACAGAGACGCGTATTTT.